Each of the 10 T cell receptor beta chains below was sequenced from the same sample in a study of T cell changes during pregnancy in multiple sclerosis. Some clones are missing from TCRdb's copy, which holds only in-frame ones; the method was immunoSEQ multiplex PCR. This repertoire shows 98,000 or so clones, 85% to 95% found once; its top ten account for roughly 0.95%. The material was peripheral blood, obtained after pregnancy. All receptors come from a female donor with multiple sclerosis, enrolled in a pregnancy study.

The chain is built from TRBV2 and TRBJ1-2; TRBD1 matches 8 bases. V lost 7 bases and J lost 4; bases outside the gene matches: 14. Per the germline V gene, CDR1 is SNHLY and CDR2 is FYNNEI. The CDR3 sequence is 16 residues long. CDR3 coding DNA: TGTGCCAGCATCAAGGGACAGGCCGCCCACACCTATGGCTACACCTTC. This encodes CASIKGQAAHTYGYTF.

This chain links TRBV7-9 with TRBJ2-6, with a weak D call TRBD2 (6 bases). The V end lost 4 bases, the J end lost 1 base, and 11 bases lay between the germline ends. This CDR3 contains 16 residues. Germline V gives CDR1 SEHNR, CDR2 FQNEAQ (reference sequence). The CDR3 bases are TGTGCCAGCAGCTCTTTGCGGGGTTCTGGGGCCAACGTCCTGACTTTC. Translation: CASSSLRGSGANVLTF.

This chain links TRBV5-4 with TRBJ1-4, with D unclear. V lost 6 bases, J lost 5 bases, and 14 bases lay in between. The germline V gene encodes CDR1 SGHNT and CDR2 YYREEE (reference sequence). This CDR3 region has 14 residues. In DNA form, the CDR3 reads TGTGCCAGCACCCGTCGCGCCGGGAATGAAAAACTGTTTTTT. Translation gives CASTRRAGNEKLFF.

A single count supports this clone. The rearrangement links TRBV4-1 to TRBJ1-1, with TRBD1 as a possible D gene (6 bases). Trimming cost V 4 bases and J 1 base, with 10 bases left between them. CDR1 is MGHRA, CDR2 YSYEKL, per germline. This CDR3 has 14 amino acids. CDR3 in amino acids: CASSRGQSNTEAFF. CDR3 nucleotides: TGCGCCAGCAGCCGAGGACAGTCGAACACTGAAGCTTTCTTT.

Remarks on this clone: The sample has other DNA sequences that encode this CDR3 too. The V gene is TRBV5-1, the J gene TRBJ2-7; D perhaps matches TRBD2 (6 bases). V was clipped by 0 bases and J by 1 base, with 8 bases between them. The germline CDR1 and CDR2 sequences are SGHRS and YFSETQ. This CDR3 is 14 amino acids long. The CDR3 bases are TGCGCCAGCAGCTTGGCAAGCGGGTCCTACGAGCAGTACTTC. It translates to CASSLASGSYEQYF.

The CDR3 DNA follows: TGTGCCAGTAGTCCGAGTATCCAGGGGACTGAAGCTTTCTTT. It encodes CASSPSIQGTEAFF. This chain joins TRBV19 and TRBJ1-1, with D perhaps TRBD1 (6 bases). Germline V lookup: CDR1 LNHDA, CDR2 SQIVND (reference sequence). Trimming pared 5 bases from V and 5 bases from J, leaving 15 bases between. The CDR3 consists of 14 residues.

This chain connects TRBV19 to TRBJ2-7, with D possibly being TRBD1 (5 bases). The germline CDR1 and CDR2 sequences are LNHDA and SQIVND (reference sequence). V shed 10 bases and J shed 1 base, with 8 bases lying between them. The CDR3 runs 11 residues. The CDR3 nucleotides are TGTGCCACCGGACAATCCTACGAGCAGTACTTC. Translated, it gives CATGQSYEQYF.

V is TRBV27 and J is TRBJ2-7; 8 bases map to TRBD1. V was clipped by 6 bases and J by 6 bases; unmatched bases: 7. The germline V gene encodes CDR1 MNHEY and CDR2 SMNVEV (reference sequence). This CDR3 is built from 13 residues. Written as DNA, the CDR3 is TGTGCCAGCAGCTATGGACAGGGTTTCGAGCAGTACTTC. It encodes CASSYGQGFEQYF.

This chain connects TRBV11-2 to TRBJ2-2, with 8 bases identical to TRBD2. Per germline, CDR1 SGHAT and CDR2 FQNNGV. Trimming removed 6 bases from V and 6 bases from J; junction bases left unmatched: 9. The CDR3 runs 15 residues. CDR3 residues: CASRAKPGLAGELFF. CDR3 nucleotide sequence: TGTGCCAGCAGGGCGAAACCGGGACTAGCCGGGGAGCTGTTTTTT.

The genes are TRBV9 and TRBJ1-1; 8 bases fit TRBD1. The CDR3 is 15 residues long. J gave up 7 bases and V 2 bases, and 10 bases lay outside the gene matches. CDR1 is SGDLS, CDR2 YYNGEE, per germline. The CDR3 DNA follows: TGTGCCAGCAGCGTCCCCTTTCTGGGGACAGGTGAAGCTTTCTTT. As protein: CASSVPFLGTGEAFF.